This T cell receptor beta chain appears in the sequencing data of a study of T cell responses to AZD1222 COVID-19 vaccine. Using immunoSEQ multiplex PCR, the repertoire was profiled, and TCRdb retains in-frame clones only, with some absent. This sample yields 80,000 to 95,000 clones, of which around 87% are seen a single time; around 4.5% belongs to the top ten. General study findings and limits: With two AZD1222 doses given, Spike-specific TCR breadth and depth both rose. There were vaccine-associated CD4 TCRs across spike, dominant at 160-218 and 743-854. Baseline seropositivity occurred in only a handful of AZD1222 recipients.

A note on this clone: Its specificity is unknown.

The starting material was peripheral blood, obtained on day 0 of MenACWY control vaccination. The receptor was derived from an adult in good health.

CDR3 amino acids: CASSQGRQVSYQETQYF. The CDR3 DNA reads as TGTGCCAGCAGCCAAGGGCGGCAGGTCTCTTACCAAGAGACCCAGTACTTC. The V and J genes are TRBV3-1 (or the pseudogene TRBV3-2) and TRBJ2-5; D is unclear. In germline, CDR1 is LGHDT, CDR2 YNNKEL (reference sequence). This CDR3 spans 17 amino acids. Trimming removed 1 base from V and 0 bases from J, with 15 bases in between.